This TCR beta chain was identified in a study of brain T cells in children with intractable seizures. Study outcomes and limitations: Absence of clones before surgery may stem from lower sequencing depth.

Germline V lookup: CDR1 DFQATT, CDR2 SNEGSKA (reference sequence). Trimming pared 5 bases from V and 2 bases from J, leaving 4 bases between. This CDR3 contains 10 residues. Sequencing was performed with immunoSEQ multiplex PCR; in TCRdb, only in-frame clones are kept and a portion is missing. The sample lists about 340,000 clones, about 94% occurring once. In the case of this clone: Its cognate antigen is unknown.

Indicated time point: blood from clinic visit 5 months post-surgery; TSC patient then seizure free. The sequence derives from a boy less than two years old with tuberous sclerosis and intractable seizures. This chain links TRBV20-1 with TRBJ2-7, with no clear D. The source was peripheral blood, collected 4 to 5 months after surgery. The CDR3 coding sequence is TGCAGTGCTGGCCCCTACGAGCAGTACTTC. This translates into CSAGPYEQYF.